This TCR beta chain was obtained from a study of blood T cells in healthy people across ages. General study results and limits: TCR beta diversity correlated strongly with naive T cell percentage. Age brought a roughly linear fall in TCR beta diversity measured per million T cells.

For the second PCR, which ran for about 7 to 11 cycles, a sample-barcoded 5' primer and a J-beta primer mix were used. TCRdb reanalysed the 5' RACE reads using MiXCR and keeps one entry per CDR3 protein. The table lists about 1.8 million distinct CDR3 sequences, around half of them singletons. Concerning this clonotype: Its antigen is not identified.

The CDR3 has 15 residues. V shed 3 bases and J 8 bases; nucleotides not matched to a gene: 8. Every donor contributed ten milliliters of peripheral blood by blood draw. The total RNA that was extracted per sample amounted to at least 6 micrograms. This TCR was recovered from a woman aged 35 to 49 in good health. This chain connects TRBV12-3 or TRBV12-4 to TRBJ2-1; 9 bases line up with TRBD1. Sequenced material: blood. The CDR3 loop reads CASSFHRGPLDEQFF. CDR3 sequence (DNA): TGTGCCAGCAGTTTCCACAGGGGGCCCCTCGATGAGCAGTTCTTC.